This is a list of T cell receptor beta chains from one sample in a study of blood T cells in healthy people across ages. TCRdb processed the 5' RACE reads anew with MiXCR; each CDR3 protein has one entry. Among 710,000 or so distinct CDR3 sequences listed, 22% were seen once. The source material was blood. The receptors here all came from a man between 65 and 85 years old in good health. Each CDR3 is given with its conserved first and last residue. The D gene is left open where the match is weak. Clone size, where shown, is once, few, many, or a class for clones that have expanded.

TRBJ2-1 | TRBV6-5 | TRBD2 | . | TGTGCCAGCAGTCGCTTCATAGCGGGGGGGTACAATGAGCAGTTCTTC | CASSRFIAGGYNEQFF
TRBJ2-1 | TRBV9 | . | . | TGTGCCAGCAGCGTAGTTGGGTGGGGGTCGGGCAATGAGCAGTTCTTC | CASSVVGWGSGNEQFF
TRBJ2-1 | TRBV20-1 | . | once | TGCAGTGCCCTTATGGGCGCGCGCAACAATGAGCAGTTCTTC | CSALMGARNNEQFF
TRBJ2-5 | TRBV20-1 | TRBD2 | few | TGCAGTGCTAGAGACGCCTCCCGACTAGCGGGGTTAGTAGAGACCCAGTACTTC | CSARDASRLAGLVETQYF
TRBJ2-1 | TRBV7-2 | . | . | TGTGCCAGCAGCTTAGGACCGACTAGAGCTTCCTACAATGAGCAGTTCTTC | CASSLGPTRASYNEQFF
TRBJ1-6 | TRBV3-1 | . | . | TGTGCCAGCAGCCCCGGGTTTTCATATTCACCCCTCCACTTT | CASSPGFSYSPLHF
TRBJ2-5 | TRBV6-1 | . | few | TGTGCCAGCAGCACACTAGACTCGGAGACCCAGTACTTC | CASSTLDSETQYF
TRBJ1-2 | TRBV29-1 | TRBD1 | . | TGCAGCGTTACACCCGAGGGGGCTGGCTACACCTTC | CSVTPEGAGYTF
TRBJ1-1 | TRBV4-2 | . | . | TGTGCCAGCAGCCAAGGATGGGGGAACCAGCCGGGCGGGGCTTTCTTT | CASSQGWGNQPGGAFF
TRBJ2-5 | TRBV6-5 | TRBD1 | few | TGTGCCAGCAGCCGGACAGGGTTAAAGACCCAGTACTTC | CASSRTGLKTQYF
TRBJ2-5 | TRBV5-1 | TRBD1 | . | TGCGCCAGCAGTCGGGACAGCGCAAACGGGGAGACCCAGTACTTC | CASSRDSANGETQYF
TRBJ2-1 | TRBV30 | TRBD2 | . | TGTGCCGTAAAAGCTAGCGGACCATCCTACAATGAGCAGTTCTTC | CAVKASGPSYNEQFF
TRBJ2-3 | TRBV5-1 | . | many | TGCGCCAGCAGGCCCACAGGGACTAGCACAGATACGCAGTATTTT | CASRPTGTSTDTQYF
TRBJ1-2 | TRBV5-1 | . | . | TGCGCCAGCAGCGCCAGGGGCAAGTCCACCTTC | CASSARGKSTF
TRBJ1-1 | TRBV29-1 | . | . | TGCAGCGTGACCACTCAGTTGGGAAACACTGAAGCTTTCTTT | CSVTTQLGNTEAFF
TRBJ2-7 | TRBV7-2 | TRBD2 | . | TGTGCCAGCAGCTTAGGGACTAGCGGCTCCTACGAGCAGTACTTC | CASSLGTSGSYEQYF
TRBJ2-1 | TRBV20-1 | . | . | TGCAGTGCTAGACTCGGCTCGAATGAGCAGTTCTTC | CSARLGSNEQFF
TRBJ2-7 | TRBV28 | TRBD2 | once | TGTGCCATCTCGACTAGCGGCCCCTACGAGCAGTACTTC | CAISTSGPYEQYF
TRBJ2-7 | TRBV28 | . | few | TGTGCCAGCAGCCTCAGGGGCTCCCGATCCTACGAGCAGTACTTC | CASSLRGSRSYEQYF
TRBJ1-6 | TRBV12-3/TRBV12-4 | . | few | TGTGCCAGCGGTCCAGACTTCTATAATTCACCCCTCCACTTT | CASGPDFYNSPLHF
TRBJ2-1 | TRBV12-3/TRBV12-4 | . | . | TGTGCCAGCAGGAGCCTCTTCCTCTACAATGAGCAGTTCTTC | CASRSLFLYNEQFF
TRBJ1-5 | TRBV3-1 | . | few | TGTGCCAGCAGCCAAAGGGGAGGTGTCAATCAGCCCCAGCATTTT | CASSQRGGVNQPQHF